This T cell receptor beta chain was recorded in a study of OX40 agonist ivuxolimab in advanced cancers. Study-wide context: Partial responses were recorded for three patients, including one with hepatocellular carcinoma and two with cutaneous melanoma.

The assay was immunoSEQ multiplex PCR, and TCRdb's table has in-frame clones only and misses some. The data show over 85,000 clones, with more than 70% seen just once and 0.27% held by the top ten. General study findings and limits: At 0.1 to 3.0 mg/kg and by week 6, clonal expansion occurred in CD4+ and CD8+ blood T cells.

This CDR3 region has 15 residues. J gave up 4 bases and V 3 bases, and 3 bases lay outside the gene matches. From germline, CDR1 is SGDLS and CDR2 YYNGEE. Of note for this clone: What it binds is not known.

The starting material was CD4+ or CD8+ T cells sorted from blood, obtained in a trial of the OX40 agonist ivuxolimab. The chain is built from TRBV9 and TRBJ2-2, with TRBD1 matching over 10 bases. This sequence was found in an adult with an advanced solid tumor such as melanoma, head and neck, liver or kidney cancer. CDR3 loop: CASSAGQGTTGELFF. Here the CDR3 DNA reads TGTGCCAGCAGCGCGGGACAGGGGACCACCGGGGAGCTGTTTTTT.